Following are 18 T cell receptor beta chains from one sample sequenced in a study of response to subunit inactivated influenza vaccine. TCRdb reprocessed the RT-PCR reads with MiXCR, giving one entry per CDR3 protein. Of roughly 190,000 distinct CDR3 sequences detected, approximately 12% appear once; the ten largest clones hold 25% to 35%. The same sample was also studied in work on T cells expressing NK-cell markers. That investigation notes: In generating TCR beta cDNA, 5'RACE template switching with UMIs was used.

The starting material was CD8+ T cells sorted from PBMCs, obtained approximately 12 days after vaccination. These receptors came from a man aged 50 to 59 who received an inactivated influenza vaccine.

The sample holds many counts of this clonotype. In DNA, the CDR3 is TGTGCCAGCAGTCTGCTGGGACAGGGAAGGGATGGCTACACCTTC. It specifies CASSLLGQGRDGYTF. The V and J genes are TRBV27 and TRBJ1-2; 9 bases map to TRBD1. V was clipped by 5 bases and J by 6 bases; unmatched bases: 10. The germline CDR1 and CDR2 sequences are MNHEY and SMNVEV (reference sequence). This CDR3 has 15 amino acids.

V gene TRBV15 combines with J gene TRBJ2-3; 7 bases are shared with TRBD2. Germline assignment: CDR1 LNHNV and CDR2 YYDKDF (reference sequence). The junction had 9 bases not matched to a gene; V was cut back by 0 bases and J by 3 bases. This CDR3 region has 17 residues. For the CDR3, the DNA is TGTGCCACCAGCAGAGACGTCACAGCGGGGATAACAGATACGCAGTATTTT. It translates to CATSRDVTAGITDTQYF.

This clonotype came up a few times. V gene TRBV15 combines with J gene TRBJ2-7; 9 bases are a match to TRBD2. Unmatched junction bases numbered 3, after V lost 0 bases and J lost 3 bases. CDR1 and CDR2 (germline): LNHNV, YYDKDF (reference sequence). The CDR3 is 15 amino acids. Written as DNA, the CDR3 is TGTGCCACCAGCAGAGAAGCGGGAGGATACTACGAGCAGTACTTC. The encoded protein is CATSREAGGYYEQYF.

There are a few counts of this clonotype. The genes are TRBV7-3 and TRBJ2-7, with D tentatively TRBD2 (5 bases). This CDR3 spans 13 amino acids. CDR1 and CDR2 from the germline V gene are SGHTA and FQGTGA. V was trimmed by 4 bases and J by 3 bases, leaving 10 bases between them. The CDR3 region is CASSSYRGYEQYF. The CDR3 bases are TGTGCCAGCAGCTCGTACCGGGGCTACGAGCAGTACTTC.

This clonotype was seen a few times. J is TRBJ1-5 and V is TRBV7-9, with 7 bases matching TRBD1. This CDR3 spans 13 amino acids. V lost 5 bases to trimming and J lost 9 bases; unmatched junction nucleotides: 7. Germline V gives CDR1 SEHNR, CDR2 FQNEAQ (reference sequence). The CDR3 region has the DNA TGTGCCAGCAGCGGGGACAGAGACTGGCCCCAGCATTTT. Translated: CASSGDRDWPQHF.

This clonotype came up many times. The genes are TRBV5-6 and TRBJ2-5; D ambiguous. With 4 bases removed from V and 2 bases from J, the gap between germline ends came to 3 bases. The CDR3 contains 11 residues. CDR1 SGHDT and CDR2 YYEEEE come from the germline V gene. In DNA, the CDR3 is TGTGCCAGCAGCGATCAAGAGACCCAGTACTTC. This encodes CASSDQETQYF.

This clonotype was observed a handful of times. CDR3 region: CASSELGTYGYTF. In DNA form, the CDR3 reads TGTGCCAGCAGTGAATTGGGCACCTATGGCTACACCTTC. V and J are TRBV2 and TRBJ1-2; D remains unclear. In germline, CDR1 is SNHLY, CDR2 FYNNEI. Trimming cost V 2 bases and J 4 bases, with 8 bases left between them. This CDR3 spans 13 amino acids.

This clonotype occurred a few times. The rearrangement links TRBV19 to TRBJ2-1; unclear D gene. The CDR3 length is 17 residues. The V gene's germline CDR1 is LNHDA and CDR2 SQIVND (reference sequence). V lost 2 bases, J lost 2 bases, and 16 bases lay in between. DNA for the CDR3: TGTGCCAGTAGTATACCCTTTACTCAAGCTACCTACAATGAGCAGTTCTTC. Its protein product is CASSIPFTQATYNEQFF.

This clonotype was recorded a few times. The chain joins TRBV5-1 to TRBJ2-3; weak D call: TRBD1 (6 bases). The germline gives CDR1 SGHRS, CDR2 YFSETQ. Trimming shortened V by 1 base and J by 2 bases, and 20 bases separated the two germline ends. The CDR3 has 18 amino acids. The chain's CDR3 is CASSLLGTQGIDTDTQYF. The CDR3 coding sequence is TGCGCCAGCAGCTTGTTGGGCACACAGGGAATCGACACAGATACGCAGTATTTT.

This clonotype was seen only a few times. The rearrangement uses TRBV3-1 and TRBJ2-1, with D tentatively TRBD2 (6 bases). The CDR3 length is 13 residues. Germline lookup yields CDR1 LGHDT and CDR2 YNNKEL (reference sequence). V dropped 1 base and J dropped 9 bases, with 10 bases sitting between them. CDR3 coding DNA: TGTGCCAGCAGCCAAGTAGCCGGGAGTGAGCAGTTCTTC. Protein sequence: CASSQVAGSEQFF.

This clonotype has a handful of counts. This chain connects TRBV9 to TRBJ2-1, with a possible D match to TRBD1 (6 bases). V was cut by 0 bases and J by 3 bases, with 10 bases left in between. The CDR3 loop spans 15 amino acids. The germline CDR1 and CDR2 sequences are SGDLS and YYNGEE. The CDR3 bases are TGTGCCAGCAGCGTAGGGAAGGGGGTCTACAATGAGCAGTTCTTC. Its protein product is CASSVGKGVYNEQFF. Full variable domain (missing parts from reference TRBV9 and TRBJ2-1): DSGVTQTPKHLITATGQRVTLRCSPRSGDLSVYWYQQSLDQGLQFLIQYYNGEERAKGNILERFSAQQFPDLHSELNLSSLELGDSALYFCASSVGKGVYNEQFFGPGTRLTVL.

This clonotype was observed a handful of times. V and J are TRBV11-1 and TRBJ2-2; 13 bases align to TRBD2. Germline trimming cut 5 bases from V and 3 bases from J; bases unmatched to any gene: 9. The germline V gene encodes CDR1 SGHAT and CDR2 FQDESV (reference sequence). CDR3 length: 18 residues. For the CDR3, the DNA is TGTGCCAGCAGCCTCCTGGGGGGACTAGCGGGACACACCGGGGAGCTGTTTTTT. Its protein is CASSLLGGLAGHTGELFF.

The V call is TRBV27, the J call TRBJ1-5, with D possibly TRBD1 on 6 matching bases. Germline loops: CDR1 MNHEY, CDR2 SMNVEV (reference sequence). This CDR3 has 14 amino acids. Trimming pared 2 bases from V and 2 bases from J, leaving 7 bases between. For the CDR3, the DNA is TGTGCCAGCAGTTTAAGGGGGGGCAATCAGCCCCAGCATTTT. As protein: CASSLRGGNQPQHF.

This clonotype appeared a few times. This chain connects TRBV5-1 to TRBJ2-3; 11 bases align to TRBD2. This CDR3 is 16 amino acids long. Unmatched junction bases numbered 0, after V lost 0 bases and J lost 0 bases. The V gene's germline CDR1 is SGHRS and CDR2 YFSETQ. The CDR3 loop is CASSLGLAGSTDTQYF. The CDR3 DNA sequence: TGCGCCAGCAGCTTGGGACTAGCGGGGAGCACAGATACGCAGTATTTT.

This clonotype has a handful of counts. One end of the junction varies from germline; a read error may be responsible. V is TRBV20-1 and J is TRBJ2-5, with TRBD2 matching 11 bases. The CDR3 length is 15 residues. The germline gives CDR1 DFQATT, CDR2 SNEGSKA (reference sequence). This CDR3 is CCARGLAEYQETQYF. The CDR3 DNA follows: TGCTGTGCTAGGGGACTAGCGGAGTATCAAGAGACCCAGTACTTC.

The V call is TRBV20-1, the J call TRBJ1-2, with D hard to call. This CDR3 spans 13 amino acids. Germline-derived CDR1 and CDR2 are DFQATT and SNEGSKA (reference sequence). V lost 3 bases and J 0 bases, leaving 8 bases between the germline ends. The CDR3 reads CSARLNSNYGYTF. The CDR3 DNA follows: TGCAGTGCTAGGTTAAACTCTAACTATGGCTACACCTTC.

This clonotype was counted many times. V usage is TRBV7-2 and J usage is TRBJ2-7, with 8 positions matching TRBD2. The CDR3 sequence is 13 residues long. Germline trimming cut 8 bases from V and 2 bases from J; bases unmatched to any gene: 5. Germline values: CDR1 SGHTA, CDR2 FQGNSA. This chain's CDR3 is CASGLAEAYEQYF. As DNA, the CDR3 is TGTGCCAGCGGACTAGCCGAAGCCTACGAGCAGTACTTC.

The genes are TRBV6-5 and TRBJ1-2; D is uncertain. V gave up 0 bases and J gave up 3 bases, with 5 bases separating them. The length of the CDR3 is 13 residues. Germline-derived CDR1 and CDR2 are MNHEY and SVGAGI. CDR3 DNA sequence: TGTGCCAGCAGTTACTCGACCGACTATGGCTACACCTTC. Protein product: CASSYSTDYGYTF.